This T cell receptor beta chain was retrieved from a study of blood T cell repertoires in COVID-19 (dated by TCRdb to about 2020). In the study overall: Collaborator samples came from the United States, Italy and Spain and covered acute and convalescent phases of COVID-19. The prospective study material was composed of cDNA or gDNA derived from T cells, B-cell-depleted T cells, or PBMCs. Subjects who had been exposed to COVID-19, were actively infected with it, or had recovered from it provided the deeply sampled blood TCRbeta repertoires that made up the dataset. Where available, HLA class I and class II types were obtained from metadata supplied by the sample provider rather than from assay-based typing. Sample metadata almost always included a de-identified subject ID, COVID-19 status, age in years and sex. The repertoires were made available in a free public database intended to serve as a resource for research on the immune response to SARS-CoV-2. The samples were drawn from two sources: the first 160 participants of the ongoing ImmuneRACE study, and fewer than 1,500 subjects contributed by 6 global collaborators. What the study reported, not specific to this receptor: How much clinical and demographic metadata was included differed by source and by participant, and the metadata was provided uncurated.

Participants in the prospective study were aged roughly 18 to 89 years, lived in over 20 United States geographic areas, and enrolled through a virtual design. In the prospective study, participants were assigned to cohorts based on the clinical history participants reported in a screening survey and a study questionnaire. For ImmuneRACE Cohort 3, a participant was defined as recovered based on two consecutive negative NP/OP PCR tests, clearance by a healthcare professional, or resolution of symptoms. In the prospective study, whole blood, serum and a nasopharyngeal or oropharyngeal swab were collected from each participant by mobile phlebotomists. Participants in the prospective study had the option to provide additional blood draws and questionnaires over an approximately 2-month period. Before DNA extraction, blood samples from the prospective study were shipped at room temperature or frozen.

TCRbeta CDR3 regions were amplified from genomic DNA using the immunoSEQ Assay, a bias-controlled multiplex PCR. Regarding the original processing steps: Within the assay, amplification of reference gene primers was used to estimate how many nucleated cells each sample contained. To quantify the absolute abundance of each unique TCRbeta CDR3 rearrangement, sequence reads were collapsed and filtered. For each sample, productive Simpson clonality was calculated as the square root of Simpson's diversity index over productive rearrangements. This immuneACCESS table, as held by TCRdb, lists in-frame sequences with V and J called but not all clones. Of the missing ones, under half trace to an unresolved V gene in checked studies; the others have no known cause. V and J calls and clone size are those listed in that table; D and trimming were worked out from the DNA. The sample has around 360,000 clones on record, over 75% of them singletons. Together, the top ten hold 2.5% to 3% of the sample.

A remark on this clone: Its antigen specificity is not known. Base quality data are lacking; no much larger clone is found one base away.

CDR1 and CDR2 (SGHRS, YFSETQ) derive from the germline V gene. Unmatched junction bases come to 8, with V trimmed by 0 bases and J by 5 bases. From cysteine to phenylalanine, the CDR3 is 15 amino acids long. Only the CDR3 DNA is retained, 45 bases long and in frame from the first base. The chain links TRBV5-1 with TRBJ2-7; 7 middle bases align to TRBD2. This clonotype was sampled from a woman in her twenties or thirties who had recovered from COVID-19. The sequencing input was PBMCs or T cells enriched from blood (not recorded which). The DNA reads as follows: TGCGCCAGCAGCTTGGATGCGACTAGCTTTAACGAGCAGTACTTC. Translated, it gives CASSLDATSFNEQYF.